The rows below give T cell receptor beta chains drawn from one sample of a study of blood T cell repertoires in COVID-19. Sequencing used immunoSEQ multiplex PCR; TCRdb keeps in-frame clones, though not all of them. The sample carries 250,000 to 300,000 clones, less than 90% recorded once. Material for sequencing was peripheral blood. The receptors come from a man aged 55 to 70 who had recovered from COVID-19. CDR3s include the opening cysteine and the closing phenylalanine or tryptophan.

CDR3,J,length,V
CASSPPSRGVEKLFF,TRBJ1-4,15,TRBV18
CASSQDGVGGPLHF,TRBJ1-6,14,TRBV7-9
CASSVRGLAGDNEQFF,TRBJ2-1,16,TRBV9
CASSLFNEQFF,TRBJ2-1,11,TRBV19
CASSLTGIQPQHF,TRBJ1-5,13,TRBV7-9
CASRSTGRTNEKLFF,TRBJ1-4,15,TRBV6-5
CASSPQGTENTGELFF,TRBJ2-2,16,TRBV4-1
CASSLSGGSYEQYF,TRBJ2-7,14,TRBV5-1
CASRPTGEDGYTF,TRBJ1-2,13,TRBV28
CASTQTGVITEAFF,TRBJ1-1,14,TRBV28
CASSSQGAVYGYTF,TRBJ1-2,14,TRBV5-4
CATSRDAGWGNTIYF,TRBJ1-3,15,TRBV15
CASSATGINNSPLHF,TRBJ1-6,15,TRBV9
CASSQARGTGKTYEQYF,TRBJ2-7,17,TRBV14
CASSWPGTEQFF,TRBJ2-1,12,TRBV5-1
CASSEGPFNEAFF,TRBJ1-1,13,TRBV10-2
CASSEVWGSNSPLHF,TRBJ1-6,15,TRBV6-1
CASSPGQIYEQYF,TRBJ2-7,13,TRBV6-2/TRBV6-3
CASSSAGHHEQYF,TRBJ2-7,13,TRBV27
CASSLDRSSNQPQHF,TRBJ1-5,15,TRBV5-1
CASSQERSGRARETQYF,TRBJ2-5,17,TRBV3-1/TRBV3-2
CASSLVPSGSPHEQYF,TRBJ2-7,16,TRBV5-6
CASSFELANTGELFF,TRBJ2-2,15,TRBV5-1
CASSPGTGIYGYTF,TRBJ1-2,14,TRBV14
CASSSLGQGHGYTF,TRBJ1-2,14,TRBV18
CASSRAGSAPDTQYF,TRBJ2-3,15,TRBV5-1
CASSEEFRGSGYTF,TRBJ1-2,14,TRBV2
CASSDGQSNQPQHF,TRBJ1-5,14,TRBV2
CASSFKQGVYNEQFF,TRBJ2-1,15,TRBV5-1
CASSIDPILASREQFF,TRBJ2-1,16,TRBV19
CASGLDRVSDTQYF,TRBJ2-3,14,TRBV12-5
CASSRAGRGQGGYTF,TRBJ1-2,15,TRBV5-6
CASSSKAASGRAYHLFF,TRBJ2-1,17,TRBV7-2
CASSHAGTSYEQYF,TRBJ2-7,14,TRBV3-1/TRBV3-2
CASSLVGTTYEQYF,TRBJ2-7,14,TRBV11-2
CASSLGSRDGELFF,TRBJ2-2,14,TRBV11-3
CASSDTSGGYNEQFF,TRBJ2-1,15,TRBV18
CATSFDPGTADGYTF,TRBJ1-2,15,TRBV10-3
CASSFEGVYGYTF,TRBJ1-2,13,TRBV28
CASWGQGIYNEQFF,TRBJ2-1,14,TRBV6-5
CASRPTVREQYF,TRBJ2-7,12,TRBV6-5
CASSTYGTSGYNEQFF,TRBJ2-1,16,TRBV19
CASRGRGPQTHHPNTGELFF,TRBJ2-2,20,TRBV5-1
CASSPRTGGADGYTF,TRBJ1-2,15,TRBV7-9
CASSKPTSTSYNEQFF,TRBJ2-1,16,TRBV6-2/TRBV6-3
CASSSGGREAFF,TRBJ1-1,12,TRBV12-3/TRBV12-4
CASSLSGPYEQYF,TRBJ2-7,13,TRBV28
CASIQGGVSYEQYF,TRBJ2-7,14,TRBV28
CASSDRGGSWEQFF,TRBJ2-1,14,TRBV18
CASSLGGVDEKLFF,TRBJ1-4,14,TRBV7-9
CASSFRVTEAFF,TRBJ1-1,12,TRBV7-3
CSASRGDEQFF,TRBJ2-1,11,TRBV20-1
CASSGPGTLADTQYF,TRBJ2-3,15,TRBV5-4
CASRFEGWGEQFF,TRBJ2-1,13,TRBV3-1/TRBV3-2
CASSVVGGSYNEQFF,TRBJ2-1,15,TRBV9
CASSPGTGGVGTEAFF,TRBJ1-1,16,TRBV11-2